The 10 T cell receptor beta chains below all came from one sample that was sequenced in a study of CD8+CD57+ T cells in acquired aplastic anemia. Genomic DNA served as template for TCR beta VDJ and CDR3 profiling. TCRdb re-derived calls from the reads in MiXCR, one entry per CDR3 protein. The table lists roughly 80,000 distinct CDR3 sequences, around 70% of them singletons. The authors sequenced patients whose flow cytometry had shown CD8+CD57+ cell expansion. Sequencing input: sorted CD4+, CD8+, or CD8+CD57+ T cells (not recorded which) from PBMCs. The origin of the receptors is a human donor with aplastic anemia.

The chain employs TRBV7-8 and TRBJ1-2, with D perhaps TRBD1 (5 bases). CDR3 length equals 12 residues. Per the germline V gene, CDR1 is SGHVS and CDR2 is FQNEAQ. The germline V and J ends were trimmed by 5 bases and 3 bases, with 7 bases remaining between them. CDR3 protein: CASSQQDYGYTF. Written as DNA, the CDR3 is TGTGCCAGCAGCCAACAGGACTATGGCTACACCTTC. The full variable domain, with the rest looked up from reference TRBV7-8 and TRBJ1-2, is GAGVSQSPRYKVAKRGQDVALRCDPISGHVSLFWYQQALGQGPEFLTYFQNEAQLDKSGLPSDRFFAERPEGSVSTLKIQRTQQEDSAVYLCASSQQDYGYTFGSGTRLTVV.

The genes are TRBV20-1 and TRBJ1-2; D gene uncertain. The CDR3 consists of 12 residues. Trimming pared 0 bases from V and 6 bases from J, leaving 8 bases between. Germline CDR1 DFQATT, CDR2 SNEGSKA (reference sequence). This CDR3 reads CSARDLRDGYTF. Written as DNA, the CDR3 is TGCAGTGCTAGAGATCTAAGGGATGGCTACACCTTC.

The chain has TRBV11-1 and TRBJ2-1, with 14 bases lining up with TRBD2. Germline CDR1 and CDR2: SGHAT and FQDESV (reference sequence). Losses at the gene ends were 5 bases for V and 6 bases for J; bases not matched to a gene: 3. This CDR3 has 15 residues. The CDR3 coding sequence is TGTGCCAGCAGCGCCGGGACTAGCGGGGGCAATGAGCAGTTCTTC. The encoded protein is CASSAGTSGGNEQFF.

V usage is TRBV5-1 and J usage is TRBJ1-2; D is ambiguous. With 2 bases removed from V and 3 bases from J, the gap between germline ends came to 8 bases. CDR1 and CDR2 (germline): SGHRS, YFSETQ. The CDR3 spans 13 residues. The chain's CDR3 is CASSLEGHYGYTF. The CDR3 nucleotides are TGCGCCAGCAGCTTAGAAGGACACTATGGCTACACCTTC.

The chain couples TRBV10-3 to TRBJ2-2, with D hard to call. Germline V gene data show CDR1 as ENHRY and CDR2 as SYGVKD. The CDR3 runs 15 residues. The V and J ends lost 4 bases and 0 bases respectively, with 9 bases between them. In DNA form, the CDR3 reads TGTGCCATCAGTGCAGCTCTCTCGAACACCGGGGAGCTGTTTTTT. Residues: CAISAALSNTGELFF.

The CDR3 coding sequence is TGCAGTGCTATCTCACGGCTCGGGCAGTCCCAGCATTTT. Amino acid sequence: CSAISRLGQSQHF. The rearrangement uses TRBV20-1 and TRBJ1-5; D remains ambiguous. Germline lookup yields CDR1 DFQATT and CDR2 SNEGSKA (reference sequence). V was cut by 4 bases and J by 11 bases, with 18 bases left in between. This CDR3 is built from 13 residues.

This clonotype appeared a single time. This rearrangement joins TRBV7-2 to TRBJ1-1; D unclear. Trimming shortened V by 2 bases and J by 1 base, and 5 bases separated the two germline ends. CDR3 length equals 13 residues. Germline CDR1 reads SGHTA; CDR2 reads FQGNSA. In nucleotides, the CDR3 is TGTGCCAGCAGCTTAAAAGAGAACACTGAAGCTTTCTTT. Its protein is CASSLKENTEAFF.

The V and J genes are TRBV19 and TRBJ1-3; D is perhaps TRBD1 (5 bases). CDR3 length equals 16 residues. The germline V gene encodes CDR1 LNHDA and CDR2 SQIVND (reference sequence). V gave up 5 bases and J gave up 0 bases, with 14 bases separating them. The CDR3 bases are TGTGCCAGTAGTTTACTCCCAGGGACCTCTGGAAACACCATATATTTT. Translated: CASSLLPGTSGNTIYF.

This clonotype was detected once. The genes are TRBV12-3 or TRBV12-4 and TRBJ1-6; 12 nucleotides match TRBD1. The CDR3 is 16 residues long. The V gene end was trimmed by 5 bases and the J gene end by 7 bases; junction bases not matched to a gene: 6. CDR3 sequence (DNA): TGTGCCAGCAGTCCGGGACAGGGGGCGCAGAATTCACCCCTCCACTTT. Encoded protein: CASSPGQGAQNSPLHF.

This clonotype was seen repeatedly, ten times or more. The chain carries TRBV4-2 and TRBJ2-7; 8 nucleotides align to TRBD2. The CDR3 loop spans 16 amino acids. Germline V gives CDR1 LGHNA, CDR2 YNFKEQ. Germline trimming cut 0 bases from V and 3 bases from J; bases unmatched to any gene: 7. The CDR3 region has the DNA TGTGCCAGCAGCCAAGATCTCGGAGCGGGAGTCTACGAGCAGTACTTC. It is translated as CASSQDLGAGVYEQYF.